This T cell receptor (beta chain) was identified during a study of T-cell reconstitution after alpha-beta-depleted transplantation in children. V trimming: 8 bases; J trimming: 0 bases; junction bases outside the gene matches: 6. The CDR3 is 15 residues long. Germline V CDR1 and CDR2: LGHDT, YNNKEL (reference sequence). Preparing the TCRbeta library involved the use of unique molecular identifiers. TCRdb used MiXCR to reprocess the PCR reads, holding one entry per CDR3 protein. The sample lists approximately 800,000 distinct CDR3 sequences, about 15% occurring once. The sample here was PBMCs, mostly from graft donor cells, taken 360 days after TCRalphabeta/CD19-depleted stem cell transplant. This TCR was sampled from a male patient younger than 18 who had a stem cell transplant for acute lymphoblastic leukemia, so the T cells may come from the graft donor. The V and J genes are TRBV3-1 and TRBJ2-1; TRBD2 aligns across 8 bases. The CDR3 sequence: CASVPGTSSYNEQFF. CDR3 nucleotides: TGTGCCAGCGTTCCCGGGACTAGCTCCTACAATGAGCAGTTCTTC.